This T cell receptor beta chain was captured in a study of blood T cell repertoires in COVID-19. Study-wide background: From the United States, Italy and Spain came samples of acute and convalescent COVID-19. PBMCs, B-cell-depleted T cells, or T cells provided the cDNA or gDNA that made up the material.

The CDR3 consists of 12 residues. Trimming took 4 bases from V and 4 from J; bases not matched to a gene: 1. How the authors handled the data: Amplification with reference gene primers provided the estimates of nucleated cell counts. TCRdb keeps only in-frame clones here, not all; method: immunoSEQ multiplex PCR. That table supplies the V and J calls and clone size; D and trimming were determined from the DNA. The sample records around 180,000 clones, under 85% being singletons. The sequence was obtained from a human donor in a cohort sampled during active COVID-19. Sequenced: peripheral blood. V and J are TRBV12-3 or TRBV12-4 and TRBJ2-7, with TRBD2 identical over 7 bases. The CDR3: CASSSGGYEQYF. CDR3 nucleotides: TGTGCCAGCAGTTCGGGGGGATACGAGCAGTACTTC.